The TCR beta chain described here comes from a study of CD8 T cells in ankylosing spondylitis. Quantitative molecular-barcoded 5'-RACE generated the TCR beta libraries. TCRdb re-called the 5' RACE reads with MiXCR, one entry per CDR3 protein. The sample consists of more than 650,000 distinct CDR3 sequences, approximately 12% of them appearing once. Germline V lookup: CDR1 SGHKS, CDR2 YYEKEE (reference sequence). V shed 2 bases, J shed 5 bases, and the junction held 8 bases outside the gene matches. This CDR3 is 16 amino acids long. Study-wide findings and caveats: Fewer than 10 highly homologous variants formed a TCR beta motif that appeared characteristic of ankylosing spondylitis blood. Certain motif variants had earlier been reported in reactive arthritis synovial fluid and blood. CD8+ by phenotype, disease-linked clones were relatively rare in peripheral blood. Reported data indicate significant enrichment of disease-linked clones within matched ankylosing spondylitis synovial fluid.

Note on this clonotype: Its specificity is not known.

The sample taken for sequencing was blood, either unsorted or a sorted T cell fraction (not recorded which). This sequence joins TRBV5-5 and TRBJ2-3; 10 bases map to TRBD1. The source is a male donor with ankylosing spondylitis. DNA of the CDR3: TGTGCCAGCAGCTTCGGACAGGGGGGTTTGGGAGATACGCAGTATTTT. It translates to CASSFGQGGLGDTQYF.